This is a list of T cell receptor beta chains from one sample in a study of PD-L1 blockade in urothelial cancer. TCRdb keeps only in-frame clones here, not all; method: immunoSEQ multiplex PCR. The sample records around 30,000 clones, about four fifths being singletons. The sequences come from PBMCs, collected around atezolizumab (anti-PD-L1) treatment. These receptors originate from a man in his 70s with urothelial cancer. CDR3s include the opening cysteine and the closing phenylalanine or tryptophan. The D gene is left open where the match is weak. Size is omitted from some rows. Given values are once, few, many or a class for expanded clones.

>once|TRBJ2-2|TRBV19|TRBD2
TGTGCCAGTAGTATAACTAGCGGTACTTATAACACAAAAAACACCGGGGAGCTGTTTTTT
CASSITSGTYNTKNTGELFF
>.|TRBJ1-1|TRBV7-8|.
TGTGCCAGCAGCTTAGCCGGACAGTTACACACTGAAGCTTTCTTT
CASSLAGQLHTEAFF
>few|TRBJ1-1|TRBV30|.
TGTGCCTGGAGTGGGGACATCAAAGCTTTCTTT
CAWSGDIKAFF
>once|TRBJ1-1|TRBV7-8|.
TGTGCCAGCAGCTTAGGGAGTAGGACTGAAGCTTTCTTT
CASSLGSRTEAFF
>.|TRBJ1-1|TRBV28|.
TGTGCCAGCAGTCCCTTTCAGGGGAACACTGAAGCTTTCTTT
CASSPFQGNTEAFF
>.|TRBJ2-3|TRBV29-1|.
TGCAGCGTTGGCGTCGGCGGGGGCTTAAGGACAGATACGCAGTATTTT
CSVGVGGGLRTDTQYF
>.|TRBJ1-1|TRBV10-3|TRBD1
TGTGCCATCAATCCGGGACAGGGGGCTGAAGCTTTCTTT
CAINPGQGAEAFF
>.|TRBJ2-5|TRBV2|TRBD2
TGTGCCAGCAGGAGGACTAGCGGGGGGGCCGGTCCGACCCAGTACTTC
CASRRTSGGAGPTQYF
>.|TRBJ2-5|TRBV14|TRBD2
TGTGCCAGCAGCGAAGGGTTAACTAGCGGGGGGACAGAGACCCAGTACTTC
CASSEGLTSGGTETQYF
>.|TRBJ2-7|TRBV7-2|TRBD2
TGTGCCAGCAGCTTAGGCGGGAGAACCTACGAGCAGTACTTC
CASSLGGRTYEQYF
>.|TRBJ2-7|TRBV5-1|.
TGCGCCAGCAGCCAGGACATCCCCCTCTACGAGCAGTACTTC
CASSQDIPLYEQYF
>.|TRBJ2-2|TRBV5-1|.
TGCGCCAGCAGCTTGGAGGCAGGGCTTAACACCGGGGAGCTGTTTTTT
CASSLEAGLNTGELFF
>.|TRBJ1-2|TRBV19|TRBD1
TGTGCCAGTAGTATATCAAGGGACAGGCAAAGCTACACCTTC
CASSISRDRQSYTF
>.|TRBJ2-5|TRBV7-6|.
TGTGCCAGCAGCTTTAGGGGCAGTGGCCCTCAAGAGACCCAGTACTTC
CASSFRGSGPQETQYF
>few|TRBJ2-1|TRBV7-2|.
TGTGCCAGCAGCGTAGACGTCCCGAGCTCCTACAATGAGCAGTTCTTC
CASSVDVPSSYNEQFF
>.|TRBJ2-7|TRBV4-2|TRBD2
TGTGCCAGCAGCCAAGAGAGGGGACTAGCGGGAGGAAGGAACGAGCAGTACTTC
CASSQERGLAGGRNEQYF
>few|TRBJ1-6|TRBV27|TRBD1
TGTGCCAGCGGGTACAGGGGGGGTAATTCACCCCTCCACTTT
CASGYRGGNSPLHF